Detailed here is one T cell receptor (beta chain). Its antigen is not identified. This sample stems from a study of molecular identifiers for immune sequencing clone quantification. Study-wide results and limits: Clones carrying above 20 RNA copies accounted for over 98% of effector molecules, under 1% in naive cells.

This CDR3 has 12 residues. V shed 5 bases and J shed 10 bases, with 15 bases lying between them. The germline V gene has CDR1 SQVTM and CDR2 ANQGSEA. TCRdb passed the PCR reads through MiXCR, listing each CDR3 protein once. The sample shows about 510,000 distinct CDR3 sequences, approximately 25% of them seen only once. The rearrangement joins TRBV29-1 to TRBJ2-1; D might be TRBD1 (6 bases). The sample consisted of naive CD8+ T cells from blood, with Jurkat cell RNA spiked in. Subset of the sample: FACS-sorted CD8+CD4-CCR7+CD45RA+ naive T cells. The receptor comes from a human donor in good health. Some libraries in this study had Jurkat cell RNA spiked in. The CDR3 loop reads CSVFSVRGEQFF. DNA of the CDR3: TGCAGCGTTTTTTCCGTAAGGGGGGAGCAGTTCTTC.